These T cell receptor beta chains were read from a single sample in a study of tumor-infiltrating lymphocytes in oesophageal squamous cell carcinoma. A single record per CDR3 protein comes from TCRdb applying MiXCR to the PCR reads. The profile shows 9,500 to 15,000 distinct CDR3 sequences, about 60% of them singletons. Sequencing was carried out using esophageal tumor tissue. The receptors come from a female donor with esophageal squamous cell carcinoma. The CDR3 runs from the conserved cysteine through the conserved F or W. The D gene is left open where the match is weak. Size tells how often a clone was seen (once, few, many) or the class of an expanded clone, and some rows leave it out.

clone_size	d_call	j_call	v_call	cdr3_nt	cdr3_aa
once	TRBD1	TRBJ2-7	TRBV2	TGTGCCAGCAGAGACAGGGGGCCAGATACGCAGTACTTC	CASRDRGPDTQYF
NA	NA	TRBJ2-1	TRBV12-3/TRBV12-4	TGTGCCAGCAGCGAATACAATGAGCAGTTCTTC	CASSEYNEQFF
once	NA	TRBJ2-1	TRBV6-2/TRBV6-3	TGTGCCAGCAGTCCCGACAGGACGGGCTACAATGAGCAGTTCTTC	CASSPDRTGYNEQFF
NA	NA	TRBJ2-1	TRBV6-9	TGTGCCACAACACTGGCCAGCTCCTACAATGAGCAGTTCTTC	CATTLASSYNEQFF
NA	TRBD1	TRBJ2-5	TRBV12-3/TRBV12-4	TGTGCCAGCAGTTTAGCAGGGGGCGAAGAGACCCAGTACTTC	CASSLAGGEETQYF
NA	NA	TRBJ1-1	TRBV7-2	TGTGCCAGCAGCTTAGGAGGGGTGCGCACTGAAGCTTTCTTT	CASSLGGVRTEAFF
many	NA	TRBJ2-1	TRBV5-6	TGTGCCAGCAGCTTGGCCTGGGTAACACGCGATGAGCAGTTCTTC	CASSLAWVTRDEQFF
NA	TRBD2	TRBJ2-1	TRBV7-8	TGTGCCAGCAGCGTCCGACTAGCTAATGAGCAGTTCTTC	CASSVRLANEQFF
few	TRBD2	TRBJ2-3	TRBV7-3	TGTGCCAGCAGCCCCCAACTAGCGAGCACCGGGGAGCTGTATTTT	CASSPQLASTGELYF
NA	NA	TRBJ2-7	TRBV7-6	TGTGCCAGCAGCTTAGCGATAGGCGAGCAGTACTTC	CASSLAIGEQYF
NA	NA	TRBJ2-7	TRBV7-2	TGTGCCAGCAGCTTAGATCCGGCGGCCAATGAGCAGTACTTC	CASSLDPAANEQYF
once	NA	TRBJ2-7	TRBV6-1	TGTGCCAGCAGTGAAGCTATCACAGGCGACCGAAACTACGAGCAGTACTTC	CASSEAITGDRNYEQYF
few	TRBD1	TRBJ1-2	TRBV7-6	TGTGCCAGCAGCTTGGGACAGGGTGGCTATGGCTACACCTTC	CASSLGQGGYGYTF
many	TRBD2	TRBJ2-3	TRBV7-6	TGTGCTAGCAGCTCGGGGGGGCGACTAGCGGGAGATGCAGATACGCAGTATTTT	CASSSGGRLAGDADTQYF
NA	NA	TRBJ2-1	TRBV7-3	TGTGCCAGCAGCTTAACAGTCCACGATGAGCAGTTCTTC	CASSLTVHDEQFF